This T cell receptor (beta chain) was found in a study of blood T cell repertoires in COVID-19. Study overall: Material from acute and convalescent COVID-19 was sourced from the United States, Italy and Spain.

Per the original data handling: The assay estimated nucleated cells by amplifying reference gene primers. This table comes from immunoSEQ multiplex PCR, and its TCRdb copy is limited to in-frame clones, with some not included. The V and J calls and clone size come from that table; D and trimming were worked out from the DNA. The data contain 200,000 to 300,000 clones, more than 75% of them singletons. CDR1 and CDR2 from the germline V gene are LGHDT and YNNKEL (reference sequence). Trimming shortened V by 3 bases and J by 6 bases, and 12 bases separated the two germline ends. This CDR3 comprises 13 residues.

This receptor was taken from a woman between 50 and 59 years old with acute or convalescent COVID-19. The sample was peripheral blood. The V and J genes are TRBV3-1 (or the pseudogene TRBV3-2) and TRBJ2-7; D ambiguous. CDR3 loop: CASSQSAASEQYF. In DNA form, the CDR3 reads TGTGCCAGCAGCCAGTCAGCAGCGTCCGAGCAGTACTTC.